This T cell receptor beta chain was observed in a study of blood T cell repertoires in COVID-19. Study background: Acute and convalescent COVID-19 specimens originated in the United States, Italy and Spain. PBMCs, B-cell-depleted T cells, or T cells were the source of the cDNA or gDNA that made up the material.

Assay: immunoSEQ multiplex PCR; the TCRdb copy retains only in-frame clones and omits some. Altogether 30,000 or so clones are present, 65% to 70% being singletons, with the ten largest covering roughly 17%. The V gene's germline CDR1 is ENHRY and CDR2 SYGVKD. CDR3 length: 16 amino acids. With V trimmed by 11 bases and J by 0 bases, 13 bases remained unmatched. This clonotype was obtained from a human donor in a cohort sampled during active COVID-19. V gene TRBV10-3 combines with J gene TRBJ1-1, with TRBD1 matching over 9 bases. The specimen sequenced was peripheral blood. The CDR3 region is CASSPGTGIMNTEAFF. In nucleotides, the CDR3 is TGTGCCTCAAGCCCCGGGACAGGGATCATGAACACTGAAGCTTTCTTT.